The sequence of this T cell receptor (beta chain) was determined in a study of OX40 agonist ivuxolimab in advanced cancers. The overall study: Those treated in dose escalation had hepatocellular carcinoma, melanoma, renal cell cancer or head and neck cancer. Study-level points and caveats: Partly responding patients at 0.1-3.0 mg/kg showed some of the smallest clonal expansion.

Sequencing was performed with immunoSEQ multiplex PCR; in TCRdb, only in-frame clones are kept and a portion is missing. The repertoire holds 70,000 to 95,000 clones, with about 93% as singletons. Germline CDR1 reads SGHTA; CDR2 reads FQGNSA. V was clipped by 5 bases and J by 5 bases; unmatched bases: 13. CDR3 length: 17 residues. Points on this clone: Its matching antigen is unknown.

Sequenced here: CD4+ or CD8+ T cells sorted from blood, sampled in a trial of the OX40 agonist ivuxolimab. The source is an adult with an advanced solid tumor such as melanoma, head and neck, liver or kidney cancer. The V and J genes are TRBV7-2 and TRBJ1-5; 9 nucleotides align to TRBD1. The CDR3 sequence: CASSPRDRVQLDQPQHF. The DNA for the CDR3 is TGTGCCAGCAGCCCGCGGGACAGGGTTCAATTAGATCAGCCCCAGCATTTT.